The TCR beta chain described here comes from a study of blood T cells in healthy people across ages (dated by TCRdb to about 2015). For context, the study as a whole: Template switching captured roughly one uniquely barcoded TCR beta cDNA molecule per two T cells in model experiments. Using deep sequencing normalized with unique cDNA molecular identifiers, the study measured how TCR beta repertoire diversity changes with age. The donors were split into four age groups: young (average 16 years), middle-aged (about 40), aged (more than 55) and long-lived (more than 80). To avoid experimental bias, donors of different ages were distributed randomly across sequencing lanes. The study analyzed two additional independent replicas of 1 million unique cDNA reads from the same blood draw for two donors, one aged 18 to 29 and one aged 80 or older. General study outcomes and caveats: Conclusive comparison of naive and antigen-experienced compartments was prevented by the profiling of bulk unsorted PBMCs. Observed TCR beta diversity per million T cells fell roughly linearly with age, and a significant reduction was already apparent by age about 43. The percentage of naive T cells measured by flow cytometry correlated strongly with observed TCR beta diversity. Donor CMV infection status was unknown, potentially confounding age-related changes in expanded clonotypes. Compared with the aged group, the long-lived group had more naive CD4+ T cells, fewer expanded clones and increased TCR diversity, suggesting age selection. Total diversity estimates from one million sequenced T cells were considered lower bounds and underestimates.

The library came from 5' RACE. For sequencing, an Illumina HiSeq 2500 was employed. A second PCR of about 6 to 11 cycles was run with a J-beta primer mix and a sample-barcoded 5' primer. A unique molecular identifier was introduced onto each TCR beta cDNA molecule by a template-switch 5' adaptor carrying 12 random nucleotides. Each sample yielded at least 2.5 million CDR3-containing paired-end reads. The Mint cDNA synthesis kit, primed by a TRBC-specific oligonucleotide, was used to synthesize first-strand cDNA from all RNA. After uracil-DNA glycosylase treatment, a first 18-cycle PCR used universal primers M1SS and BC2_uni_R on all cDNA. As for the original processing: For normalization, 1 million high-quality reads, each with a distinct molecular identifier, were randomly selected from each sample. Instead of being binned into consensus sequences, reads with shared molecular identifiers were discarded. MiTCR, run with a Q25 quality threshold and the strictest error-elimination algorithm, handled CDR3 identification, clonotype clustering and error correction. Lower-bound total TCR beta diversity was estimated with a nonparametric unseen species model using Euler transformation. Clones were called with MiXCR by TCRdb after fastp trimmed the public reads at Q25, and only in-frame beta chains were retained. Identical CDR3 protein sequences are pooled into one entry, listed with their most common genes and DNA. What appears here as the V and J calls and clone size reflects TCRdb's work, not the paper's. This sample lists 850,000 to 1,100,000 distinct CDR3 sequences; 30% to 40% were detected once. Jointly, the top ten make up approximately 14% of the sample.

As regards this clonotype: Its recognized antigen is unknown. The sample holds no much larger clone one base away, and base qualities are not on file.

Measured from the cysteine to the phenylalanine, the CDR3 is 15 residues long. Just the 45-base CDR3 DNA is kept, in frame starting at base 1. The germline V gene encodes CDR1 SGHDT and CDR2 YYEEEE. V is shortened by 1 base, J by 3 bases, and the region joining them spans 11 bases. The donors were 40 or so Caucasian individuals from Russia, aged roughly 6 to 90 years, who were systemically healthy. Each donor gave about 11 milliliters of peripheral blood, drawn into EDTA-treated Vacutainer tubes. Ficoll-Paque density-gradient centrifugation was used to isolate PBMCs, with at least 6.5 million per sample. Trizol reagent was used to extract total RNA from PBMCs, with at least 5.5 micrograms per sample. The percentages of naive CD45RAhigh/CD27high T cells were determined by flow cytometry on a PBMC aliquot from every donor.

Sample: blood. The receptor comes from a man aged 18 to 29 in good health. The chain employs TRBV5-6 and TRBJ1-5; the D gene cannot be resolved reliably. This receptor has the CDR3 CASSLSSVFNQPQHF. Here is the DNA: TGTGCCAGCAGCTTGTCATCTGTCTTCAATCAGCCCCAGCATTTT.